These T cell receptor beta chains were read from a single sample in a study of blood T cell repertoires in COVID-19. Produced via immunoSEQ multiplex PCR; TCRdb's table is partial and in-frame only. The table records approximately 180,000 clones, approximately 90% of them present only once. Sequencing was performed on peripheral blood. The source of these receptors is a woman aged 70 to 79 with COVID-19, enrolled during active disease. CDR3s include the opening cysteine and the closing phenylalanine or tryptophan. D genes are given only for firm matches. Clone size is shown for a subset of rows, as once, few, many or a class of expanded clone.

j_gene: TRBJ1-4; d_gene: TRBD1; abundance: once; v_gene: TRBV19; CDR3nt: TGTGCCAGTAGGACCGGGACAGGGGCGGAAAAACTGTTTTTT; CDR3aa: CASRTGTGAEKLFF
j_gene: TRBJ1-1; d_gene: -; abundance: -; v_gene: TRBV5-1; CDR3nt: TGCGCCAGCAGCTTGATGGGGGGTACTGAAGCTTTCTTT; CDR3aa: CASSLMGGTEAFF
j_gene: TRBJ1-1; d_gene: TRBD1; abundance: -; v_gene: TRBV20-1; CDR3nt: TGCAGTGCTAGTACAAGGGGGCCCACTGAAGCTTTCTTT; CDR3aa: CSASTRGPTEAFF
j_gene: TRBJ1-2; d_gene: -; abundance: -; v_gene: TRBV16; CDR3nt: TGTGCCAGCAGCCTCAAAGGGGGTTCGGGCGGCTACACCTTC; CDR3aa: CASSLKGGSGGYTF
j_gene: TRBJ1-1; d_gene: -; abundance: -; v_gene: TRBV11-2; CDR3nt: TGTGCCAGCAGCTATCGACAGGCAGTATACACTGAAGCTTTCTTT; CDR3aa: CASSYRQAVYTEAFF
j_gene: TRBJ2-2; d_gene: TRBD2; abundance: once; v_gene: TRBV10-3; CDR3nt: TGTGCCACGAGCGGGACCAACACCGGGGAGCTGTTTTTT; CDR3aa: CATSGTNTGELFF
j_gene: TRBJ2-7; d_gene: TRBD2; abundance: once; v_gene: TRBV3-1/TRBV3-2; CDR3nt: TGTGCCAGCAGCCAAGGTGGTACTAGCGGGTACGAGCAGTACTTC; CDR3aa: CASSQGGTSGYEQYF
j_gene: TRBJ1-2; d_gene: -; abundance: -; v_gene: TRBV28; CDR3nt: TGTGCCAGCAGTTTAACCCGGGACACCTATGGCTACACCTTC; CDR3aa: CASSLTRDTYGYTF
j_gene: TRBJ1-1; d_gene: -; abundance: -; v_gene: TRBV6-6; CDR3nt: TGTGCCAGCAGTTACTTGGAGTCAAGCACTGAAGCTTTCTTT; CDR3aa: CASSYLESSTEAFF
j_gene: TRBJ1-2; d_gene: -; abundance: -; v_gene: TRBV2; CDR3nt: TGTGCCAGCAGTTGGGAGGGTAACTATGGCTACACCTTC; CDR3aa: CASSWEGNYGYTF
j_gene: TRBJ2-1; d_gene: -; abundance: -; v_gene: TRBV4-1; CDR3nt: TGCGCCAGCAGCCAAGAGTCGGCTAGTCTCTATGAGCAGTTCTTC; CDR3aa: CASSQESASLYEQFF
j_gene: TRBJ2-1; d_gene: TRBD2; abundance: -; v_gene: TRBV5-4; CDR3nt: TGTGCCAGCAGCTCACCGGGACTAGCGGGAGTGCGGGGGGATGAGCAGTTCTTC; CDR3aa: CASSSPGLAGVRGDEQFF
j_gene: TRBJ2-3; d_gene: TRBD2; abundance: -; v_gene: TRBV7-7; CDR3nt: TGTGCTAGCGGTATTCCCAGCGGGAGGCCCAGTTTTGGAGATACGCAGTATTTT; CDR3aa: CASGIPSGRPSFGDTQYF
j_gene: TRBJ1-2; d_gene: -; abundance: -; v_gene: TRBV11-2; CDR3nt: TGTGCCAGCAGCTTAGAATCGGGTTTCTATGATGGCTACACCTTC; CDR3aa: CASSLESGFYDGYTF
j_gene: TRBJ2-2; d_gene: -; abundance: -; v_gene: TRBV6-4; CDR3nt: TGTGCCAGCAGTGACTCGAGAACCGGGGAGCTGTTTTTT; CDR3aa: CASSDSRTGELFF
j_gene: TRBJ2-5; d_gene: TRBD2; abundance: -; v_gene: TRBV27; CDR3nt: TGTGCCAGCAGCCCCGTAGCGGGAATGGAGACCCAGTACTTC; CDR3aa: CASSPVAGMETQYF
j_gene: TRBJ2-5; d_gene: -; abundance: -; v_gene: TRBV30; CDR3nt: TGTGCCTGGGGAGCCGGAAGGGGCCAAGAGACCCAGTACTTC; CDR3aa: CAWGAGRGQETQYF
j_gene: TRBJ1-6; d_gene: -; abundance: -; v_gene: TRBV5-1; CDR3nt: TGCGCCAGCAGCTTGGACCACCTAAATTCACCCCTCCACTTT; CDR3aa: CASSLDHLNSPLHF
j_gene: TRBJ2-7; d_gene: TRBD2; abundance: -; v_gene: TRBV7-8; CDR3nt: TGTGCCAGCAGTTTGTTTCGAGCGGGAGGGCCTCACGAGCAGTACTTC; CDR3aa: CASSLFRAGGPHEQYF
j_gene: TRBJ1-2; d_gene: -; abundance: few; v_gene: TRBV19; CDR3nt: TGTGCCAGTAGTATGATGGGGGCCGTCACCTTC; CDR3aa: CASSMMGAVTF
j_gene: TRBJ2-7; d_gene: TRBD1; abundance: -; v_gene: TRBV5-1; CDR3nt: TGCGCCAGCAGCCCGGTGGGACAGGGGTCCTACGAGCAGTACTTC; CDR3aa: CASSPVGQGSYEQYF
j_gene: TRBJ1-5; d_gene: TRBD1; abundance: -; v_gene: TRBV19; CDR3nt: TGTGCCAGTAGTATTTTAAACAGGGGGGCAGTTAGCAATCAGCCCCAGCATTTT; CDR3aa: CASSILNRGAVSNQPQHF
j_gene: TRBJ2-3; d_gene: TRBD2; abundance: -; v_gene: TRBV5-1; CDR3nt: TGCGCCAGCAGCTTGGGAAAGCTAGCGGGTACAGATACGCAGTATTTT; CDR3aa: CASSLGKLAGTDTQYF
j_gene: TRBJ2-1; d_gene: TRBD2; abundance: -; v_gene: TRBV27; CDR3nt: TGTGCCAGCAGTCGTAGGACTAGCGGGGACAATGAGCAGTTCTTC; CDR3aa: CASSRRTSGDNEQFF
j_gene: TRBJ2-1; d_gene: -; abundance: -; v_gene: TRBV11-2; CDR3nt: TGTGCCAGCAGCGTAACAAGCGGGCAGTTCTTC; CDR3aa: CASSVTSGQFF
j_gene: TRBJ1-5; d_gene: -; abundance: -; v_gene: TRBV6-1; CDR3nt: TGTGCCAGCAGTGAACCGGGGATAGGAGGCAATCAGCCCCAGCATTTT; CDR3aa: CASSEPGIGGNQPQHF
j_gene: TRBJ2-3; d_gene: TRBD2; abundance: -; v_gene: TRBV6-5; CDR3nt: TGTGCCAGCGCACGAGGCGGGAGTTCAGATACGCAGTATTTT; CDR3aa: CASARGGSSDTQYF
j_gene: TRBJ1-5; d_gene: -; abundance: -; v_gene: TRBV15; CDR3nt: TGTGCCACCAGCGCACAGAAGTACCAGGGTATTGGTCAGCCCCAGCATTTT; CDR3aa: CATSAQKYQGIGQPQHF
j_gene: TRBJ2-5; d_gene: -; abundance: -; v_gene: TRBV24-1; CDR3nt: TGTGCCACCAGTGCCTCCGGTCCGCAAGAGACCCAGTACTTC; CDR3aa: CATSASGPQETQYF
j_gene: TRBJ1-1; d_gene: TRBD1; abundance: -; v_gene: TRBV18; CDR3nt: TGTGCCAGCTCACCAGTACAGGGGGCCTTGAACACTGAAGCTTTCTTT; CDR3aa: CASSPVQGALNTEAFF
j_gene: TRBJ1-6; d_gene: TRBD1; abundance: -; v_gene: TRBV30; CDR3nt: TGTGCCTGGAGTGTAAGAAGGGGACAGCCCTATAATTCACCCCTCCACTTT; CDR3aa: CAWSVRRGQPYNSPLHF
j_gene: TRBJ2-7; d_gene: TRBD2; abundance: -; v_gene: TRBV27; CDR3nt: TGTGCCAGCAGTTTGTACGGGACTAGCGGGAGGGAGTTTTACGAGCAGTACTTC; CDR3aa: CASSLYGTSGREFYEQYF
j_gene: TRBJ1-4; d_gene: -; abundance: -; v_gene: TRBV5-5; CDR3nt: TGTGCCAGCAGCTCGGGGTGGTGGACAGAAAATGAAAAACTGTTTTTT; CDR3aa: CASSSGWWTENEKLFF
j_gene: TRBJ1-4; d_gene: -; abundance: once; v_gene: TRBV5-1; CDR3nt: TGCGCCAGCAGCTTCGGAGCAACTAATGAAAAACTGTTTTTT; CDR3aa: CASSFGATNEKLFF
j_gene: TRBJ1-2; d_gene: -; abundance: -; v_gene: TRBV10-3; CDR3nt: TGTGCCATCAGTGATTCGGGGGTCGGATCCTATGGCTACACCTTC; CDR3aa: CAISDSGVGSYGYTF
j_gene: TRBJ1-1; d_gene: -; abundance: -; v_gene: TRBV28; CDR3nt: TGTGCCAGCAGTTTATGGCAGGACGGGGAGATTGAAGCTTTCTTT; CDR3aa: CASSLWQDGEIEAFF
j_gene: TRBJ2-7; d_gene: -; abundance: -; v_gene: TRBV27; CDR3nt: TGTGCCAGCAGTTTTGGGGTCGGGAGCTCCTACGAGCAGTACTTC; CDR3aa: CASSFGVGSSYEQYF
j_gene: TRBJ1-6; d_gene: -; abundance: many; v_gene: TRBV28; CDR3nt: TGTGCCAGCAGTTCTCCCCCGGGGAGGAGTTCCTATAATTCACCCCTCCACTTT; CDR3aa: CASSSPPGRSSYNSPLHF
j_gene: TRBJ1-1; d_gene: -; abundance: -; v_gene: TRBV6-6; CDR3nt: TGTGCCAGCAGTTACTCCCACAGGGACACTGAAGCTTTCTTT; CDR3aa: CASSYSHRDTEAFF
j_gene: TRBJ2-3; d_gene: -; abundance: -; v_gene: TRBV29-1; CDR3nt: TGCAGCGTTGGCACCATCGGGACAGATACGCAGTATTTT; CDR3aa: CSVGTIGTDTQYF
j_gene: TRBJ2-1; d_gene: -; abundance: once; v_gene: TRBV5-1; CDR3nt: TGCGCCAGCAGCACAGGAGCCCCCTACAATGAGCAGTTCTTC; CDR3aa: CASSTGAPYNEQFF
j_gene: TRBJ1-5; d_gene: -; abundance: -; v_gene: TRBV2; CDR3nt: TGTGCCAGCAGTGAAACTTTAACAGCTAGCAATCAGCCCCAGCATTTT; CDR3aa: CASSETLTASNQPQHF
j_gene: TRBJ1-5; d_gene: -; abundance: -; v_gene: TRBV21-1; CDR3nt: TGTGCCAGCAGCCCCCCCGGGAGGGGGCAGGATCAGCCCCAGCATTTT; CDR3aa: CASSPPGRGQDQPQHF
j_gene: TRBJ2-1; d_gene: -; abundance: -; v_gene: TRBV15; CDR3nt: TGTGCCACCAGCAGGTCAGTGAATGAGCAGTTCTTC; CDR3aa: CATSRSVNEQFF
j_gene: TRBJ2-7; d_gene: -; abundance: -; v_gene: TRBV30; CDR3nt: TGTGCCTGGAGTGTATTGTCAGGGGTGTCCTACGAGCAGTACTTC; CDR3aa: CAWSVLSGVSYEQYF
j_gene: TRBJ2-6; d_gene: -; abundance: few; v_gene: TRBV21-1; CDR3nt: TGTGCCAGCACCTCTCGGTCACGGACTAGCGGGTTCCCACACTCTGGGGCCAACGTCCTGACTTTC; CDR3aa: CASTSRSRTSGFPHSGANVLTF
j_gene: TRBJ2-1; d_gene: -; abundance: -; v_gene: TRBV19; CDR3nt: TGTGCCAGTAGTCCCGGCAGGGGTGAGCAGTTCTTC; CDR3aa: CASSPGRGEQFF
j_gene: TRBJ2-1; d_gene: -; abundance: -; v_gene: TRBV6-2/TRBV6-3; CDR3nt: TGTGCCAGCAGTTACCCTCCGGGGAGCGGACCAACCAATGAGCAGTTCTTC; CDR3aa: CASSYPPGSGPTNEQFF
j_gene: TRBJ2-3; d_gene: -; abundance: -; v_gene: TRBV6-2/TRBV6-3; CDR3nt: TGTGCCAGCAGCAAAGGGGCAGATACGCAGTATTTT; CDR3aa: CASSKGADTQYF